Detailed here is one T cell receptor beta chain. Its binding antigen is unknown. One base away there is no much larger clone; base qualities are not given. The time point label corresponds to: baseline before first vaccination. Vaccinee samples came from UK trials COV001 and COV002, including a single-blind randomized controlled phase 2/3 trial of AZD1222 (ChAdOx1 nCoV-19) in healthy adults. Trial participant PBMC samples were collected at day 0 and day 28 after the second dose for TCRbeta chain sequencing. The CDR3 runs 15 amino acids, cysteine and phenylalanine included. Only CDR3 DNA is held: 45 bases, read in frame from base 1. V and J lose 1 base and 2 bases, and a span of 6 bases separates them. CDR1 and CDR2 (SGHTA, FQGNSA) derive from the germline V gene. This sample was taken from a study of T cell responses to AZD1222 COVID-19 vaccine listed by TCRdb under 2021. For context, the study as a whole: AZD1222 recipients whose second dose came at about 4 weeks and those whose second dose came at about 12 weeks were combined into one group, since spike-specific TCR depth and breadth did not differ between the two schedules. TCR sequencing covered about 230 trial participants: nearly 210 given two doses of AZD1222 and 26 given two doses of MenACWY control vaccine. Trial participants were enrolled by age into 18-55, 56-69 and 70-plus year subgroups, with approximately 150, 30 and 60 TCR-sequenced participants respectively.

The CDR3 regions of human TCRbeta chains were subjected to immunosequencing. The study's own analysis went as follows. TCRs in the repertoires were compared against a reference library of SARS-CoV-2-specific TCRs that had been generated with the MIRA antigen-specificity platform. Breadth was defined as the fraction of unique TCRs that were SARS-CoV-2-associated, and depth was defined as the fraction of total T cells that were SARS-CoV-2-associated. Each spike-specific TCR was assigned to its reactive spike region and to a CD4 or CD8 class using the MIRA data. Log10-transformed breadth and depth values were compared by one-way ANOVA with Sidak's multiple comparisons tests. TCRdb mirrors the immuneACCESS table, restricted to in-frame sequences. Some clones are absent from its copies; in checked studies, under half trace to an unresolved V gene, and the reason for the others is unknown. V and J calls and clone size follow that table, whereas D and trimming were derived from the DNA. The sample table contains under 60,000 clones; only one count was recorded for about 86% of them. The top ten clones comprise about 10% of the sample.

Overall study outcomes, separate from this receptor: Spike-specific TCR breadth and depth rose significantly after two AZD1222 doses compared with day 0 and with MenACWY recipients. Conclusions about previously exposed vaccinees are limited because only five to seven AZD1222 recipients were SARS-CoV-2 seropositive at baseline. The 56-69-year group was small, and its depth increase did not reach significance, likely because of low power. The vaccine-associated CD4 TCRs covered the entire spike protein, and the dominant responses fell in regions 160-218 and 743-854. Reportedly, almost half of the unique spike-specific TCRs recognized epitopes lying outside the regions that are mutated in the B.1.351 and B.1.1.7 variants. No day 14 peak-response samples were available, so repertoires were characterized only after the peak T cell response. Most participants were white British and females outnumbered males, and the authors suggested that clonal diversity may have been underestimated.

The sequence derives from an adult in good health. The V and J segments used are TRBV7-2 and TRBJ2-6, with no confidently assigned D gene. The source was peripheral blood, collected on day 0 of AZD1222 vaccination. The nucleotide sequence is given as TGTGCCAGCAGCTTAGACAGTCCTGGGGCCAACGTCCTGACTTTC. It translates as CASSLDSPGANVLTF.